This TCR beta chain was found in a study of human versus mouse CDR3 diversity and MHC coevolution. Worth noting for this clone: Its matching antigen is unknown.

Deletions cut 7 bases from V and 6 bases from J, with 21 bases between. This CDR3 spans 15 amino acids. The germline CDR1 and CDR2 sequences are SNHLY and FYNNEI. General study findings and limits: Humans had the largest estimated TCR beta repertoire, 1.5 million or so clonotypes. The lowest clonal inequality scores came from two of three human donors. Human CDR3s averaged more deletions and insertions than mouse CDR3s.

Naive CD4 T cells, CD45RO-negative and CD62L-positive, were flow-sorted from PBMCs. This table comes from immunoSEQ multiplex PCR, and its TCRdb copy is limited to in-frame clones, with some not included. The sample gives 75,000 to 90,000 clones, over 85% of which show up once; 1.2% to 1.5% is in the top ten. The clonotype was recovered from a person between 30 and 69 years old in good health. Sequenced: naive CD4+ T cells from blood. Subset: CD45RO-negative CD62L-positive naive CD4 T cells. V and J are TRBV2 and TRBJ1-2; weak D call: TRBD1 (5 bases). Written as DNA, the CDR3 is TGTGCCAGCACTAAGAACGACCTCCAGGGCGATGGCTACACCTTC. Residues: CASTKNDLQGDGYTF. Complete variable domain (other parts from reference TRBV2 and TRBJ1-2): EPEVTQTPSHQVTQMGQEVILRCVPISNHLYFYWYRQILGQKVEFLVSFYNNEISEKSEIFDDQFSVERPDGSNFTLKIRSTKLEDSAMYFCASTKNDLQGDGYTFGSGTRLTVV.